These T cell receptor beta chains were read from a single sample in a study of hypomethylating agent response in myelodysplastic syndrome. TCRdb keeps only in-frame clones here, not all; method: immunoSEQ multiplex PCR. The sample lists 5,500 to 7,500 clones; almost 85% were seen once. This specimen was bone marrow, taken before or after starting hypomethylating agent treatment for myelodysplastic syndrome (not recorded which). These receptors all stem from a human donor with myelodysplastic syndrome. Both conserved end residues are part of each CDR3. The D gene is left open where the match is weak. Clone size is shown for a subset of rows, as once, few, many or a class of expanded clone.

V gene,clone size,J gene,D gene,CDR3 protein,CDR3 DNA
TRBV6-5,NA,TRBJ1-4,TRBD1,CASSRGQGGEKLFF,TGTGCCAGCAGCCGGGGACAGGGCGGTGAAAAACTGTTTTTT
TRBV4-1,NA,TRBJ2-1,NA,CASSHTGRVEQFF,TGCGCCAGCAGCCATACAGGGAGGGTGGAGCAGTTCTTC
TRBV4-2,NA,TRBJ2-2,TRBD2,CASSQEWSGGNTGELFF,TGTGCCAGCAGCCAAGAATGGAGCGGGGGTAACACCGGGGAGCTGTTTTTT
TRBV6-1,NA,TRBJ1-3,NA,CASRPGAGNTIYF,TGTGCCAGCCGCCCAGGGGCTGGAAACACCATATATTTT
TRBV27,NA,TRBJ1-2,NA,CASSLFAPGPGRGYTF,TGTGCCAGCAGTTTATTTGCGCCGGGCCCCGGGAGAGGCTACACCTTC
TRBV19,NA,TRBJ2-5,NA,CASSVLGWEETQYF,TGTGCCAGTAGTGTCTTAGGGTGGGAAGAGACCCAGTACTTC
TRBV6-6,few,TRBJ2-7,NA,CAGGRGDEQYF,TGTGCCGGTGGGAGAGGGGACGAGCAGTACTTC
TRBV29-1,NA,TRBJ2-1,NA,CSVGPSSYNEQFF,TGCAGCGTTGGGCCTAGCTCCTACAATGAGCAGTTCTTC
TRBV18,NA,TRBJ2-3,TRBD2,CASSGTSGASTDTQYF,TGTGCCAGCTCAGGAACTAGCGGGGCTAGCACAGATACGCAGTATTTT
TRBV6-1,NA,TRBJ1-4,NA,CASSETNEKLFF,TGTGCCAGCAGTGAAACTAATGAAAAACTGTTTTTT
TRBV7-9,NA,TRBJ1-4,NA,CASSSGRKLFF,TGTGCCAGCAGCTCAGGGCGAAAACTGTTTTTT
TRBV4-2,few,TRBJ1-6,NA,CASSQEAQSPLHF,TGTGCCAGCAGCCAAGAGGCCCAGTCACCCCTCCACTTT
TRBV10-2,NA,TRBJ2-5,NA,CASSELVGSKTQYF,TGCGCCAGCAGTGAGTTGGTAGGGTCGAAGACCCAGTACTTC
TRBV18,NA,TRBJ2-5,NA,CASSPTGLPDPETQYF,TGTGCCAGCTCACCCACTGGACTACCCGACCCAGAGACCCAGTACTTC
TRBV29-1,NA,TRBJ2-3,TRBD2,CSVRAHSINRLAGTDTQYF,TGCAGCGTCAGGGCCCACAGTATAAACCGACTAGCGGGAACAGATACGCAGTATTTT
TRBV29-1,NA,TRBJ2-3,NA,CSVQDSGRTDTQYF,TGCAGCGTTCAAGACTCTGGCCGCACAGATACGCAGTATTTT
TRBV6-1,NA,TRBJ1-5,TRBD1,CASSEGAGGGQPQHF,TGTGCCAGCAGTGAAGGGGCAGGGGGCGGTCAGCCCCAGCATTTT
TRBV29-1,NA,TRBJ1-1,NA,CSVAGVRGLTTEAFF,TGCAGCGTTGCCGGTGTCCGGGGATTGACCACTGAAGCTTTCTTT
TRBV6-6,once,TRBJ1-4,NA,CASSRGQSNEKLFF,TGTGCCAGCAGTCGGGGGCAGAGTAATGAAAAACTGTTTTTT
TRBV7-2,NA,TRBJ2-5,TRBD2,CASSLAALAAGEQYF,TGTGCCAGCAGCTTAGCTGCACTAGCGGCTGGGGAGCAGTACTTC
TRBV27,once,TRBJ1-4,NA,CASRGVEKLFF,TGTGCCAGCAGAGGGGTCGAAAAACTGTTTTTT
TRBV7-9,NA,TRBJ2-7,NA,CASSSKRDGIYEQYF,TGTGCCAGCAGCTCGAAACGGGACGGTATCTACGAGCAGTACTTC